The rows below give T cell receptor beta chains drawn from one sample of a study of blood T cells in healthy people across ages. One entry per CDR3 protein, called by TCRdb with MiXCR from the 5' RACE reads. Of 1,300,000 or so distinct CDR3 sequences listed, approximately 59% were seen once; the top ten hold over 5.5%. Material for sequencing was blood. The receptors here all came from a man aged 18-30 years in good health. Both conserved end residues are trimmed from each CDR3.

v_gene | CDR3aa
TRBV20-1 | SALFGTQY
TRBV12-3/TRBV12-4 | ASSLRAVPDEQY
TRBV9 | ASSTSSGAYEQY
TRBV27 | ASSLSLLLMGRHNEQF
TRBV20-1 | SAREGAYGYT
TRBV20-1 | SARTSRGGKNIQY
TRBV6-4 | ASGNSGEGTDTQY
TRBV29-1 | SVGDAGEGETQY
TRBV14 | ASSPRTGYIYNEQY
TRBV28 | ASSMDRSHYGYT
TRBV2 | ASRGGQGINYGYT
TRBV3-1 | ASSQAGGLAGIETQY
TRBV6-1 | ASSEALVASGVGEQF